The 15 T cell receptor beta chains below were found in one sample sequenced in a study of beta chain features in type 1 diabetes. Findings and limits, study-wide: Type 1 diabetes patients had moderately but significantly shorter TCRB CDR3s in all four CD4+ subsets.

These TCRs' antigens remain unknown. Every isolated RNA sample was fully reverse transcribed, so sequencing captured expressed TCRB transcripts. This table comes from immunoSEQ multiplex PCR, and its TCRdb copy is limited to in-frame clones, with some not included. The sample carries 100,000 to 150,000 clones, 9% recorded once. The specimen sequenced was central memory CD4+ T cells from blood. These receptors came from a man aged 30 to 39 with type 1 diabetes.

This chain uses TRBV7-8 with TRBJ2-7; TRBD1 agrees at 7 bases. CDR3 length: 15 amino acids. Germline V CDR1 and CDR2: SGHVS, FQNEAQ. The ends lost 1 base at V and 0 bases at J; junction bases unmatched: 3. The DNA for the CDR3 is TGTGCCAGCAGCTTAGTCACAGGGGACTCCTACGAGCAGTACTTC. It yields the protein CASSLVTGDSYEQYF.

The chain combines TRBV11-2 with TRBJ1-6, with 10 bases aligning to TRBD1. V was pared by 4 bases and J by 9 bases, with 6 bases of the junction left unmatched. CDR3 length: 15 residues. Germline loops: CDR1 SGHAT, CDR2 FQNNGV. The DNA of the CDR3 is TGTGCCAGCAGCTCCGTGACAGGGGGCGGTTCACCCCTCCACTTT. Protein: CASSSVTGGGSPLHF.

The sample holds a few counts of this clone. The V and J genes are TRBV5-1 and TRBJ2-3; maybe TRBD1 (5 bases). Germline CDR1 SGHRS, CDR2 YFSETQ. V was pared by 0 bases and J by 2 bases, with 7 bases between. CDR3 size: 14 residues. This chain's CDR3 is CASSLDRNTDTQYF. The CDR3 region has the DNA TGCGCCAGCAGCTTGGACAGGAACACAGATACGCAGTATTTT.

Only a few counts were recorded for this clone. The rearrangement joins TRBV18 to TRBJ1-6; no clear D. Germline CDR1 is KGHSH and CDR2 is LQKENI. The CDR3 runs 15 residues. V lost 2 bases to trimming and J lost 5 bases, with 10 bases between them. The CDR3 spells CASSPSQVDNSPLHF. The CDR3 DNA sequence: TGTGCCAGCTCACCAAGCCAGGTTGATAATTCACCCCTCCACTTT.

This clone was picked up one time. The rearrangement joins TRBV10-3 to TRBJ1-3; D not resolved. CDR1 and CDR2 from the germline V gene are ENHRY and SYGVKD. Trimming took off 2 bases at V and 0 bases at J, with 8 bases between the two ends. The CDR3 has 15 residues. CDR3 sequence: CAISEGPISGNTIYF. CDR3 nucleotides: TGTGCCATCAGTGAGGGGCCCATCTCTGGAAACACCATATATTTT.

This clone was found a few times. This sequence joins TRBV7-6 and TRBJ1-4, with 9 bases identical to TRBD1. This CDR3 has 15 amino acids. Germline values: CDR1 SGHVS, CDR2 FNYEAQ. With V trimmed by 4 bases and J by 7 bases, 7 bases remained unmatched. The CDR3 DNA is TGTGCCAGCAGCTCATTACAGGGGGCGTCTGAAAAACTGTTTTTT. Translating it yields CASSSLQGASEKLFF.

This clone has a handful of counts. The chain uses TRBV19 and TRBJ2-1; 9 nucleotides align to TRBD1. This CDR3 comprises 13 residues. Trimming at V came to 4 bases and at J to 9 bases, leaving 4 bases not matched to a gene. Per the germline V gene, CDR1 is LNHDA and CDR2 is SQIVND (reference sequence). The CDR3, as DNA: TGTGCCAGTAGTACCAGGACAGGGGCTGAGCAGTTCTTC. This translates into CASSTRTGAEQFF.

The genes are TRBV18 and TRBJ1-1; 8 nucleotides align to TRBD1. J gave up 10 bases and V 0 bases, and 7 bases lay outside the gene matches. Germline assignment: CDR1 KGHSH and CDR2 LQKENI. The CDR3 length is 14 residues. The DNA of the CDR3 is TGTGCCAGCTCACCACCTGGGACAGGCCCCACAGCTTTCTTT. This sequence encodes CASSPPGTGPTAFF.

This clone was counted ten times or more. The DNA for the CDR3 is TGTGCCAGCAGCTTTACCGCAGGGACAGGGGGGTCACCCCTCCACTTT. Amino acid sequence: CASSFTAGTGGSPLHF. The genes are TRBV11-2 and TRBJ1-6; TRBD1 agrees at 11 bases. Germline V gene lookup returns CDR1 SGHAT and CDR2 FQNNGV. After removal of 3 bases from V and 10 bases from J, the junction contained 8 bases not matched to a gene. This CDR3 comprises 16 residues.

This clone has just a few counts. This chain joins TRBV5-4 and TRBJ2-3; TRBD2 agrees at 8 bases. The germline CDR1 and CDR2 sequences are SGHNT and YYREEE (reference sequence). CDR3 size: 14 residues. Losses at the gene ends were 2 bases for V and 5 bases for J; bases not matched to a gene: 4. The DNA of the CDR3 is TGTGCCAGCAGCTTTGGACTAGCAGGAGATACGCAGTATTTT. Residues: CASSFGLAGDTQYF. The variable domain in full, with the rest retrieved from reference TRBV5-4 and TRBJ2-3, is ETGVTQSPTHLIKTRGQQVTLRCSSQSGHNTVSWYQQALGQGPQFIFQYYREEENGRGNFPPRFSGLQFPNYSSELNVNALELDDSALYLCASSFGLAGDTQYFGPGTRLTVL.

This chain joins TRBV14 and TRBJ1-4; TRBD1 is a possible D gene (5 bases). The CDR3 contains 17 residues. CDR1 is SGHDN and CDR2 is FVKESK in the germline V gene. The V and J ends lost 0 bases and 3 bases respectively, with 14 bases between them. Here the CDR3 reads CASSQEVTWGPNEKLFF. The CDR3, as DNA: TGTGCCAGCAGCCAAGAGGTTACATGGGGCCCTAATGAAAAACTGTTTTTT.

The gene calls are TRBV19 and TRBJ1-2, with D unresolved. This CDR3 has 14 amino acids. Trimming removed 9 bases from V and 2 bases from J, with 16 bases in between. The germline gives CDR1 LNHDA, CDR2 SQIVND (reference sequence). CDR3: CASRHAGTNYGYTF. The CDR3 DNA follows: TGTGCCAGCCGCCATGCAGGAACAAACTATGGCTACACCTTC.

This clone was observed many times. The gene calls are TRBV9 and TRBJ2-2, with D tentatively TRBD1 (6 bases). The CDR3 length is 15 residues. Deletions cut 0 bases from V and 3 bases from J, with 9 bases between. Germline assignment: CDR1 SGDLS and CDR2 YYNGEE. The CDR3 region is CASSVGNRDTGELFF. Written as DNA, the CDR3 is TGTGCCAGCAGCGTAGGAAACAGGGACACCGGGGAGCTGTTTTTT.

This clone was observed a handful of times. V usage is TRBV5-1 and J usage is TRBJ2-1; perhaps TRBD2 as D (6 bases). Germline loops: CDR1 SGHRS, CDR2 YFSETQ. The CDR3 runs to 14 residues. V was shortened by 5 bases and J by 7 bases, with 16 bases between the two germline ends. The chain's CDR3 is CASREGQQNNEQFF. For the CDR3, the DNA is TGCGCCAGCAGGGAGGGGCAGCAGAATAATGAGCAGTTCTTC.

The chain recombines TRBV11-2 with TRBJ2-7; TRBD1 matches 7 bases. This CDR3 is 13 amino acids long. With V trimmed by 5 bases and J by 4 bases, 5 bases remained unmatched. In germline, CDR1 is SGHAT, CDR2 FQNNGV. The CDR3 DNA is TGTGCCAGCAGCCCGCGACAGGGTTACGAGCAGTACTTC. It encodes CASSPRQGYEQYF.